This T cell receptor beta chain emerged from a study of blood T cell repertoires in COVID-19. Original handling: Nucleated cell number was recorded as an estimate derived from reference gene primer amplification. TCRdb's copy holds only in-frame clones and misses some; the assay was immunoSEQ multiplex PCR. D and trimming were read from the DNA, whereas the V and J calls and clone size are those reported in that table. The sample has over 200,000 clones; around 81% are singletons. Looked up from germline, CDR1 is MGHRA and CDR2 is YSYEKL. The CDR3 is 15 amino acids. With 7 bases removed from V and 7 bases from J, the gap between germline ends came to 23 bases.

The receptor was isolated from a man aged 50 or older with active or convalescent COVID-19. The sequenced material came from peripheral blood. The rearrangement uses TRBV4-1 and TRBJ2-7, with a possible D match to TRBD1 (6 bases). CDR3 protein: CASTPGRGQTFEQYF. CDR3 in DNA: TGCGCCAGCACCCCTGGACGCGGACAGACCTTTGAGCAGTACTTC.